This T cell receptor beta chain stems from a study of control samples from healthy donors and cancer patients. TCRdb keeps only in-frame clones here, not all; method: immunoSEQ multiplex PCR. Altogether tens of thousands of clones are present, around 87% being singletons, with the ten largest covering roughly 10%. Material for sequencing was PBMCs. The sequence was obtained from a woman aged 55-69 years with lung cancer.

The CDR3 DNA follows: TGTGCCACCAGCAGAGGGGACACTGAAGCTTTCTTT. Translation gives CATSRGDTEAFF. This chain uses TRBV15 with TRBJ1-1; D call uncertain. CDR1 and CDR2 from the germline V gene are LNHNV and YYDKDF (reference sequence). Trimming took 1 base from V and 3 from J, leaving 3 bases between them. This CDR3 is built from 12 residues.